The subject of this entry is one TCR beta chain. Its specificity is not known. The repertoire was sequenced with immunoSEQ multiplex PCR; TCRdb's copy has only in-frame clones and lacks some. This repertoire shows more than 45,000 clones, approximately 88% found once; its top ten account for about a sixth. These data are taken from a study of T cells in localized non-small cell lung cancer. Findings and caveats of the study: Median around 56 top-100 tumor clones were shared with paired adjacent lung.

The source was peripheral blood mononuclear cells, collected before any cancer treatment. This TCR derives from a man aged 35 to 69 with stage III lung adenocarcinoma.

The CDR3 sequence is CASSRTGGTEAFF. The CDR3 DNA sequence: TGTGCCAGTAGTAGAACAGGGGGAACTGAAGCTTTCTTT. V usage is TRBV19 and J usage is TRBJ1-1; TRBD1 aligns across 8 bases. Germline V gene sequence: CDR1 LNHDA, CDR2 SQIVND (reference sequence). V gave up 4 bases and J gave up 5 bases; unmatched junction bases: 3. CDR3 size: 13 residues.